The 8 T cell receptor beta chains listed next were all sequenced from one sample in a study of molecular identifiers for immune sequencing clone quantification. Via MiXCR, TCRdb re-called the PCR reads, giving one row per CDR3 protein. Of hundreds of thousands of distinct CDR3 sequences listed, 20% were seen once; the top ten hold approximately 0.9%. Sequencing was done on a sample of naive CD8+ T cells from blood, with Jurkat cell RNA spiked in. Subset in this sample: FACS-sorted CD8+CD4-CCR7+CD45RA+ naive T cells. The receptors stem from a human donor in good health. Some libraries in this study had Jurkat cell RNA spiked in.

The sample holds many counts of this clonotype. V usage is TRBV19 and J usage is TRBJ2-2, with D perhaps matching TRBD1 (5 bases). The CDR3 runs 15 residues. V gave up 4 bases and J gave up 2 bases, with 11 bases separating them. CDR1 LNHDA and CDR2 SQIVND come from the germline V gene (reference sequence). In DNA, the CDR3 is TGTGCCAGTAGTACCTTCGGACACAACACCGGGGAGCTGTTTTTT. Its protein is CASSTFGHNTGELFF.

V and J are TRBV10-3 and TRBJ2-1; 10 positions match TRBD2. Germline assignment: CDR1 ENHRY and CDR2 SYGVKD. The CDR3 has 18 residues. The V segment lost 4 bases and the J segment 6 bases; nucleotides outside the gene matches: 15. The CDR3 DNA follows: TGTGCCATCAGTGTCGTCTGGGCTAGCGGGAGTGGAGGCAATGAGCAGTTCTTC. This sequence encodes CAISVVWASGSGGNEQFF.

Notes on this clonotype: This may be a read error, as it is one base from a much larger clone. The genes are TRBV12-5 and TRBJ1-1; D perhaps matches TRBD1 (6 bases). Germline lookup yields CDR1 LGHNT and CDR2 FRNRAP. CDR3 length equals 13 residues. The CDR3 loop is CASGLAGGTKAFF. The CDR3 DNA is TGTGCTAGTGGTTTGGCGGGGGGCACTAAAGCTTTCTTT.

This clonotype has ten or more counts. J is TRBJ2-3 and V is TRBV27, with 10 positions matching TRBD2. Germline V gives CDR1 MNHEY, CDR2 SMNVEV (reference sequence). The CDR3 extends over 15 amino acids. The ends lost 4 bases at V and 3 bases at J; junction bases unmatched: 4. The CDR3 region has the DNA TGTGCCAGCAGTTCCGGGACTAGCGTTACAGATACGCAGTATTTT. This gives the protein CASSSGTSVTDTQYF.

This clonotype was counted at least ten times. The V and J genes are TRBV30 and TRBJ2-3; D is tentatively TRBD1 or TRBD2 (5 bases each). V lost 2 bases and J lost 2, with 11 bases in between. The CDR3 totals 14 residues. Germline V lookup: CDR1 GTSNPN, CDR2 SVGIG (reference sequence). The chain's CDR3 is CAWSPAGATDTQYF. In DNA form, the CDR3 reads TGTGCCTGGAGTCCTGCCGGGGCCACAGATACGCAGTATTTT.

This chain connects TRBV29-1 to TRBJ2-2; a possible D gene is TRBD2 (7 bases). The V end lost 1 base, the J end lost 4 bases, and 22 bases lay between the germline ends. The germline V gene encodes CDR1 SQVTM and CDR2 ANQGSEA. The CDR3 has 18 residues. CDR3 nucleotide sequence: TGCAGCGTTGAAGGGGGCCCCTGGGGGGGCGCGGGCACCGGGGAGCTGTTTTTT. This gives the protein CSVEGGPWGGAGTGELFF.

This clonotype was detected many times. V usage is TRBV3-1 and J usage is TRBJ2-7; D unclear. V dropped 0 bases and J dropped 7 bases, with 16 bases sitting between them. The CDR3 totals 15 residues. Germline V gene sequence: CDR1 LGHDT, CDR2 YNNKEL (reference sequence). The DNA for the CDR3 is TGTGCCAGCAGCCAAGAGTTCGGATTGGCTAGGGAGCAGTACTTC. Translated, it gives CASSQEFGLAREQYF.

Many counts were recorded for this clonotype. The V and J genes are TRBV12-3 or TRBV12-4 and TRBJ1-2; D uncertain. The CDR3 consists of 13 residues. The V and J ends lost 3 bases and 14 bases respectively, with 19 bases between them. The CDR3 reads CASSFSEAIELTF. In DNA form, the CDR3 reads TGTGCCAGCAGTTTTTCTGAGGCTATCGAATTGACCTTC.